The 19 T cell receptor beta chains below were found in one sample sequenced in a study of blood T cell repertoires in COVID-19 (dated by TCRdb to 2018 to 2021). Library preparation was by the immunoSEQ multiplex PCR assay. TCRdb limited this immuneACCESS table to in-frame rearrangements with V and J called. A share of clones is missing; checked studies link under half to unresolved V genes, and the rest is unexplained. The sample profile shows approximately 270,000 clones; roughly 80% of them were found once. The ten largest account for roughly 14% of the sample. Sequenced: peripheral blood. The receptor source for this set is a person between 65 and 80 years old with COVID-19, enrolled during active disease.

CDR3 nucleotides: TGTGCCAGCAGGGTGGGACTATCCTACGAGCAGTACTTC. Its protein product is CASRVGLSYEQYF. The chain couples TRBV2 to TRBJ2-7; 7 bases agree with TRBD2. With V trimmed by 6 bases and J by 1 base, 3 bases remained unmatched. This CDR3 has 13 residues. CDR1 is SNHLY, CDR2 FYNNEI, per germline.

CDR3 amino acids: CASSLARGLTYEQYF. The CDR3 DNA is TGTGCCAGCAGCTTAGCTCGAGGACTTACCTACGAGCAGTACTTC. The chain has TRBV7-2 and TRBJ2-7; weak D call: TRBD2 (5 bases). V was trimmed by 0 bases and J by 2 bases, leaving 11 bases between them. Germline assignment: CDR1 SGHTA and CDR2 FQGNSA. The CDR3 length is 15 residues.

This clone has just one count. This chain links TRBV18 with TRBJ1-4; TRBD1 is a possible D gene (5 bases). The CDR3 spans 14 residues. Trimming took 4 bases from V and 8 from J, leaving 14 bases between them. Germline CDR1 reads KGHSH; CDR2 reads LQKENI. CDR3: CASSREGRIEKLFF. The CDR3 nucleotides read TGTGCCAGCTCACGGGAGGGGCGTATCGAAAAACTGTTTTTT.

V is TRBV5-1 and J is TRBJ2-1, with D tentatively TRBD2 (5 bases). V lost 0 bases and J lost 6, with 13 bases in between. CDR3 length: 15 residues. Per the germline V gene, CDR1 is SGHRS and CDR2 is YFSETQ. The CDR3 loop reads CASSLELGSFNEQFF. The CDR3 coding sequence is TGCGCCAGCAGCTTGGAGCTTGGGAGTTTCAATGAGCAGTTCTTC.

This chain connects TRBV23-1 to TRBJ2-7; 9 nucleotides agree with TRBD1. TRBV23-1 is an ORF, with its function uncertain. This CDR3 contains 15 residues. V gave up 0 bases and J gave up 5 bases; unmatched junction bases: 5. CDR3 in amino acids: CASSQSGRQGDEQYF. The CDR3 DNA reads TGCGCCAGCAGTCAATCGGGGAGACAGGGGGACGAGCAGTACTTC.

The chain joins TRBV7-2 to TRBJ2-1, with 11 bases lining up with TRBD1. Germline V gene sequence: CDR1 SGHTA, CDR2 FQGNSA. The CDR3 has 16 residues. With 0 bases clipped from V and 9 bases from J, the junction kept 7 bases outside the gene matches. CDR3 protein: CASSLAGTGGAFEQFF. The CDR3 DNA follows: TGTGCCAGCAGCTTAGCCGGGACAGGGGGTGCTTTTGAGCAGTTCTTC.

The rearrangement joins TRBV28 to TRBJ1-5; 7 bases align to TRBD1. CDR1 MDHEN and CDR2 SYDVKM come from the germline V gene. The V segment lost 6 bases and the J segment 3 bases; nucleotides outside the gene matches: 11. The CDR3 is 16 amino acids. CDR3 in DNA: TGTGCCAGCAGAAAATACAGGGGAATAGACAATCAGCCCCAGCATTTT. Translating it yields CASRKYRGIDNQPQHF.

This chain joins TRBV7-7 and TRBJ2-2; TRBD2 matches 11 bases. The CDR3 consists of 16 residues. The V segment lost 1 base and the J segment 2 bases; nucleotides outside the gene matches: 0. Germline lookup yields CDR1 SSHAT and CDR2 FNYEAQ (reference sequence). The CDR3 sequence is CASSLGLAGNTGELFF. The DNA of the CDR3 is TGTGCCAGCAGCTTAGGACTAGCGGGAAACACCGGGGAGCTGTTTTTT.

This clone showed up just once. The chain has TRBV7-9 and TRBJ2-6, with D perhaps TRBD1 (7 bases). V lost 6 bases to trimming and J lost 0 bases, with 18 bases between them. In germline, CDR1 is SEHNR, CDR2 FQNEAQ (reference sequence). The CDR3 length is 18 residues. The CDR3 bases are TGTGCCAGCAGACCCGGGGGACAGATCGTCTCTGGGGCCAACGTCCTGACTTTC. Amino acids: CASRPGGQIVSGANVLTF.

This clone was observed a few times. The chain combines TRBV20-1 with TRBJ1-5, with D possibly TRBD1 on 6 matching bases. CDR1 is DFQATT, CDR2 SNEGSKA, per germline (reference sequence). The V end lost 3 bases, the J end lost 7 bases, and 28 bases lay between the germline ends. CDR3 length: 18 amino acids. The CDR3 DNA reads TGCAGTGCTAGTCGAAGGTTGGGAACGCGGGGGGCTGAACAGCCCCAGCATTTT. Residues: CSASRRLGTRGAEQPQHF.

This rearrangement joins TRBV6-5 to TRBJ1-2; TRBD1 agrees at 7 bases. V trimming: 8 bases; J trimming: 6 bases; junction bases outside the gene matches: 12. The V gene's germline CDR1 is MNHEY and CDR2 SVGAGI. The CDR3 loop spans 14 amino acids. In DNA, the CDR3 is TGTGCCAGCGCTAGGAACAGGGACAGCGATGGCTACACCTTC. The encoded protein is CASARNRDSDGYTF.

The rearrangement uses TRBV5-1 and TRBJ1-3; D call uncertain. CDR1 and CDR2 from the germline V gene are SGHRS and YFSETQ. This CDR3 region has 15 residues. Deletions cut 1 base from V and 2 bases from J, with 10 bases between. The CDR3 coding sequence is TGCGCCAGCAGCTTGCGGTCCAGCGCTGGAAACACCATATATTTT. Its translation: CASSLRSSAGNTIYF.

The chain joins TRBV5-1 to TRBJ2-1; tentatively, D is TRBD2 (5 bases). CDR1 is SGHRS, CDR2 YFSETQ, per germline. The length of the CDR3 is 15 residues. Trimming cost V 0 bases and J 6 bases, with 13 bases left between them. The CDR3 nucleotides read TGCGCCAGCAGCTTGGGTCTAGCAAGTACCAATGAGCAGTTCTTC. Translating gives CASSLGLASTNEQFF. The full variable domain, with the rest looked up from reference TRBV5-1 and TRBJ2-1, is KAGVTQTPRYLIKTRGQQVTLSCSPISGHRSVSWYQQTPGQGLQFLFEYFSETQRNKGNFPGRFSGRQFSNSRSEMNVSTLELGDSALYLCASSLGLASTNEQFFGPGTRLTVL.

This sequence joins TRBV5-1 and TRBJ1-1, with D maybe TRBD1 (6 bases). Trimming stripped 0 bases from V and 3 bases from J, with 6 bases between. Germline V lookup: CDR1 SGHRS, CDR2 YFSETQ. This CDR3 has 13 amino acids. The CDR3 DNA follows: TGCGCCAGCAGCTTGGACAGGGACACTGAAGCTTTCTTT. Translated, it gives CASSLDRDTEAFF.

The chain employs TRBV5-1 and TRBJ1-1, with TRBD1 identical over 10 bases. This CDR3 comprises 19 residues. Germline CDR1 SGHRS, CDR2 YFSETQ. J was trimmed by 5 bases and V by 3 bases; bases with no gene match: 19. CDR3 DNA sequence: TGCGCCAGCAGCTCCAATCCACCTTCGACAGGGGGCGCCCATACTGAAGCTTTCTTT. Protein sequence: CASSSNPPSTGGAHTEAFF.

This chain connects TRBV2 to TRBJ1-3; 8 positions match TRBD1. V gave up 4 bases and J gave up 2 bases; unmatched junction bases: 4. CDR1 is SNHLY, CDR2 FYNNEI, per germline. The CDR3 is made up of 15 amino acids. CDR3 DNA sequence: TGTGCCAGCAGTGTTCTGGGACAGGCTGGAAACACCATATATTTT. Translated: CASSVLGQAGNTIYF.

The chain is built from TRBV28 and TRBJ1-2; no reliable D call. Germline V gene sequence: CDR1 MDHEN, CDR2 SYDVKM. This CDR3 spans 11 amino acids. Trimming took off 4 bases at V and 5 bases at J, with 5 bases between the two ends. In DNA, the CDR3 is TGTGCCAGCAGTTCCATTTATGGCTACACCTTC. Its protein product is CASSSIYGYTF.

V usage is TRBV5-1 and J usage is TRBJ2-5; D is possibly TRBD1 (5 bases). Germline-derived CDR1 and CDR2 are SGHRS and YFSETQ. V was trimmed by 4 bases and J by 1 base, leaving 14 bases between them. The CDR3 loop spans 15 amino acids. CDR3 bases: TGCGCCAGCAGCGGGGCATTAGGGCCCCAAGAGACCCAGTACTTC. Translation gives CASSGALGPQETQYF.

The chain uses TRBV7-9 and TRBJ2-1, with TRBD1 identical over 8 bases. Germline V gene sequence: CDR1 SEHNR, CDR2 FQNEAQ (reference sequence). The CDR3 extends over 15 amino acids. The ends lost 6 bases at V and 7 bases at J; junction bases unmatched: 11. CDR3 in amino acids: CASSPGQGGKNEQFF. In DNA form, the CDR3 reads TGTGCCAGCAGTCCTGGACAGGGTGGGAAGAATGAGCAGTTCTTC.